This T cell receptor beta chain was documented in a study of blood T cell repertoires in COVID-19. On the study more broadly: COVID-19 samples, acute and convalescent, were from the United States, Italy and Spain. PBMCs, B-cell-depleted T cells, or T cells provided the cDNA or gDNA that made up the material.

Trimming removed 2 bases at V and 4 bases at J, with 9 bases between. The CDR3 consists of 14 residues. Germline V gene lookup returns CDR1 MNHEY and CDR2 SVGAGI. This clone has only a few counts. In the authors' methods: Estimation of nucleated cell counts was performed using reference gene primer amplification. Here immunoSEQ multiplex PCR was the method, and the copy in TCRdb shows in-frame clones only, minus some. Clone size and the V and J calls come from that table; the DNA yielded D and trimming. The sample has over 75,000 clones, about 80% seen once. The sample consisted of peripheral blood. The TCR was taken from a human donor in a cohort sampled during active COVID-19. The V call is TRBV6-5, the J call TRBJ1-5; TRBD1 is a possible D gene (5 bases). CDR3 sequence (DNA): TGTGCCAGCAGTTACACGGGACTTAATCAGCCCCAGCATTTT. The encoded protein is CASSYTGLNQPQHF.